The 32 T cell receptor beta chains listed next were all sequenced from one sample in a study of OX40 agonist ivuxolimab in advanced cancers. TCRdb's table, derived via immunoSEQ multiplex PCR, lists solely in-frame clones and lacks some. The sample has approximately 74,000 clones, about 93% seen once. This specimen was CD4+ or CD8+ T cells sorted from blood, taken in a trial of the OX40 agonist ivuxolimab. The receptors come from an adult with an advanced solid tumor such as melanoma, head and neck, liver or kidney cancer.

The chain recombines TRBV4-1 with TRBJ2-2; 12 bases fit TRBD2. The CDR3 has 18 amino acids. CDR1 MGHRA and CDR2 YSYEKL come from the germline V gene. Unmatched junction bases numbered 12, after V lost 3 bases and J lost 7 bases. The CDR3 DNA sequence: TGCGCCAGCAGCCAGGGCTGGACTAGCGGGGTGGGTGGCGGGGAGCTGTTTTTT. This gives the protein CASSQGWTSGVGGGELFF.

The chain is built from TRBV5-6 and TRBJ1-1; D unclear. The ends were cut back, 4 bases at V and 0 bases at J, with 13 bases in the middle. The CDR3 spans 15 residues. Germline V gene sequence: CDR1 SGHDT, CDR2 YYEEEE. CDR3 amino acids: CASSLRILMNTEAFF. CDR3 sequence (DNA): TGTGCCAGCAGCCTACGGATACTTATGAACACTGAAGCTTTCTTT.

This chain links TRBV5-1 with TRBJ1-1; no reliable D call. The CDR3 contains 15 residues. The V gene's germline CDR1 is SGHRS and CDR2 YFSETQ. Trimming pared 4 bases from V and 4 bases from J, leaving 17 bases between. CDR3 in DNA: TGCGCCAGCAGCCCCTCTGTGAGGATCGGCACTGAAGCTTTCTTT. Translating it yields CASSPSVRIGTEAFF.

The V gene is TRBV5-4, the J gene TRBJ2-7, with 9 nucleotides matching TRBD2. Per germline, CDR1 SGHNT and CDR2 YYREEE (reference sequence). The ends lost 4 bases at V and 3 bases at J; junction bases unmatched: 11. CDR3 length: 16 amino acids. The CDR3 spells CASSPSPSGKIYEQYF. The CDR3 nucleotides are TGTGCCAGCAGCCCTTCCCCTAGCGGGAAAATCTACGAGCAGTACTTC.

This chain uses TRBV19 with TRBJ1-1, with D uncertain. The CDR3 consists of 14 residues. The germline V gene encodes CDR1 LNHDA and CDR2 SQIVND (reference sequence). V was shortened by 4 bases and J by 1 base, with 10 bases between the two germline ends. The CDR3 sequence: CASSKFAQNTEAFF. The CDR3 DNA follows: TGTGCCAGTAGTAAGTTTGCGCAGAACACTGAAGCTTTCTTT.

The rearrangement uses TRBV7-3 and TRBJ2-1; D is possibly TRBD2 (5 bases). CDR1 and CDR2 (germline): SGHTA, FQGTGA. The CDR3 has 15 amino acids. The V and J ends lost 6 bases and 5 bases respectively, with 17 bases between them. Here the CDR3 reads CASSLQGSGNNEQFF. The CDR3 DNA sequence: TGTGCCAGCAGTTTACAAGGGTCCGGGAACAATGAGCAGTTCTTC. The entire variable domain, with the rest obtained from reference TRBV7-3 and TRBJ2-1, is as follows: GAGVSQTPSNKVTEKGKYVELRCDPISGHTALYWYRQSLGQGPEFLIYFQGTGAADDSGLPNDRFFAVRPEGSVSTLKIQRTERGDSAVYLCASSLQGSGNNEQFFGPGTRLTVL.

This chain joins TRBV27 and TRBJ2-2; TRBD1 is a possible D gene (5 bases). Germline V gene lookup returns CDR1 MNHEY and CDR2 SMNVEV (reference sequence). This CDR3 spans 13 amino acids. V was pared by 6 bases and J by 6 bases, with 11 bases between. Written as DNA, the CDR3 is TGTGCCAGCAGACTCGTACAGGCCGGGGAGCTGTTTTTT. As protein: CASRLVQAGELFF.

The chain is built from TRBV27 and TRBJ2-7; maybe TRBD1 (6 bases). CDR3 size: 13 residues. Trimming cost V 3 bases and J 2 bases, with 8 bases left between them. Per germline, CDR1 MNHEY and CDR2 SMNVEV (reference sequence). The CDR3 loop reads CASSLAGAYEQYF. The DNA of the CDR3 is TGTGCCAGCAGTTTGGCAGGGGCCTACGAGCAGTACTTC.

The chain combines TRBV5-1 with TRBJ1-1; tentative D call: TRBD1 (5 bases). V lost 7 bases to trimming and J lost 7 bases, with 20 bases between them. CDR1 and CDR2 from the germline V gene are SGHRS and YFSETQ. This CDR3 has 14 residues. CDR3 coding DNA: TGCGCCAGCGGCGGCTCGGGACCCCCCGGTGAAGCTTTCTTT. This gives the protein CASGGSGPPGEAFF.

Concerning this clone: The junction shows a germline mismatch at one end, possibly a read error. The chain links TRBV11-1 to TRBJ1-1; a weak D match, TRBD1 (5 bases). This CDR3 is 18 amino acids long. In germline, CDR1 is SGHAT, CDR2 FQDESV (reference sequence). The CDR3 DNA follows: TGTGCCAGCACCTTACGGGACCATGCCTTTCCGTGGAACACTGAAGCTTTCTTT. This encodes CASTLRDHAFPWNTEAFF.

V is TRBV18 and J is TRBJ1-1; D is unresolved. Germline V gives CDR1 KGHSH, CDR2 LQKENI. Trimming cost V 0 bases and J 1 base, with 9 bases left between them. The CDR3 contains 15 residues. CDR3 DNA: TGTGCCAGCTCACCACCAATGAGATGGAACACTGAAGCTTTCTTT. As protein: CASSPPMRWNTEAFF.

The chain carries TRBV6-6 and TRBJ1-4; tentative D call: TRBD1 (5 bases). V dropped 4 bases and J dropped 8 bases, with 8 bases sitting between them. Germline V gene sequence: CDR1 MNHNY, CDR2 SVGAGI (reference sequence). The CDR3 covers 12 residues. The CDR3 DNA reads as TGTGCCAGCAGTTTAGAGGGGGAAAAACTGTTTTTT. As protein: CASSLEGEKLFF.

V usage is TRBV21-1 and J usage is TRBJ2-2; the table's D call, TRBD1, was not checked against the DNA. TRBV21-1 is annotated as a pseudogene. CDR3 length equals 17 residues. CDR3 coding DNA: TGTGCCAGCAGCTTCCAAAGGGGGCCGACGAACACCGGGGAGCTGTTTTTT. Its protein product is CASSFQRGPTNTGELFF.

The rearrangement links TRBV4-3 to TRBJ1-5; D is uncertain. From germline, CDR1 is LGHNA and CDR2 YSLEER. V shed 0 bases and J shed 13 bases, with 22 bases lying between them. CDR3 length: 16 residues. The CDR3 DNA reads TGCGCCAGCAGCCAAGATTACACAACTACCCGGGCTTGGCAGCATTTT. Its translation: CASSQDYTTTRAWQHF.

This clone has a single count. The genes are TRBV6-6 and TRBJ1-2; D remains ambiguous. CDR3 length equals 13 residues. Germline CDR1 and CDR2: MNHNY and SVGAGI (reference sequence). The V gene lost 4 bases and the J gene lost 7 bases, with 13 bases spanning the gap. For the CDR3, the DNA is TGTGCCAGCAGTTTGCCGGGTTCGAGTGGCTACACCTTC. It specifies CASSLPGSSGYTF.

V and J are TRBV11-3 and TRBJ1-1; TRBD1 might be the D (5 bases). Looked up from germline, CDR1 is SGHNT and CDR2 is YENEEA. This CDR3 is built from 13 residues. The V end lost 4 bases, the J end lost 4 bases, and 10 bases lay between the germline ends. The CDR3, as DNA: TGTGCCAGCAGCTCCATGGGGGGCACTGAAGCTTTCTTT. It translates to CASSSMGGTEAFF.

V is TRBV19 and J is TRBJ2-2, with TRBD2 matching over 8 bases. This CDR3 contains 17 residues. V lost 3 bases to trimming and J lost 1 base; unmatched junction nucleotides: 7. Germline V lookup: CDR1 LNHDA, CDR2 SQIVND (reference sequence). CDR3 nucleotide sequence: TGTGCCAGTAGTATTGGTCGGCGGGGGGAGAACACCGGGGAGCTGTTTTTT. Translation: CASSIGRRGENTGELFF.

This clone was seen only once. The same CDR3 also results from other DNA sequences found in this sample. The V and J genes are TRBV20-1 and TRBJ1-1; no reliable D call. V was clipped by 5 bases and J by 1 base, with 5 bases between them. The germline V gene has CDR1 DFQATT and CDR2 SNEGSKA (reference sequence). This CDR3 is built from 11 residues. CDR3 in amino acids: CSARENTEAFF. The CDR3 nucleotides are TGCAGTGCTCGGGAGAACACTGAAGCTTTCTTT.

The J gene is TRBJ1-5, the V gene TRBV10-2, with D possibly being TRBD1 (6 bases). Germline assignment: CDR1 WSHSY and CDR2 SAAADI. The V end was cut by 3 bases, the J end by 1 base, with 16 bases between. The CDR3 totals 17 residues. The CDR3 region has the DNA TGCGCCAGCAGTGATTTCAGGGGAGTGGAAAGCAATCAGCCCCAGCATTTT. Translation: CASSDFRGVESNQPQHF.

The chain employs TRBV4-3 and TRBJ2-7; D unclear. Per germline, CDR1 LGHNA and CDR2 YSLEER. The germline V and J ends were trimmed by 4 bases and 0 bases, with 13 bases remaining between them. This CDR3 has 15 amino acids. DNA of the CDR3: TGCGCCAGCAGCCCAGGTTGGGGAAGCTCCTACGAGCAGTACTTC. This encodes CASSPGWGSSYEQYF.

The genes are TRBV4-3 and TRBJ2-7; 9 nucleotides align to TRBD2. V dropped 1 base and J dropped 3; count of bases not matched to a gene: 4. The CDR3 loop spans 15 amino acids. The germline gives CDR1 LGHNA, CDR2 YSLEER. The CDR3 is CASSQGSSGIYEQYF. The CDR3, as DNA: TGCGCCAGCAGCCAAGGCTCTAGCGGGATCTACGAGCAGTACTTC.

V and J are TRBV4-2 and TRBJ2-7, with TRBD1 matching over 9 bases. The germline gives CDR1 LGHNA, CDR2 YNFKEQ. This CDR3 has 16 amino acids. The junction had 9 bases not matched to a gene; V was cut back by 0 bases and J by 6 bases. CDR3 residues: CASSQDSGTGTGEQYF. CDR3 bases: TGTGCCAGCAGCCAAGATTCCGGGACAGGGACGGGCGAGCAGTACTTC.

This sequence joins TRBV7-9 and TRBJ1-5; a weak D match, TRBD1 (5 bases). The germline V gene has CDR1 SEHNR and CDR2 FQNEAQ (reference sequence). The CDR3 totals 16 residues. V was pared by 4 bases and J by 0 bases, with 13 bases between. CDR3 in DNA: TGTGCCAGCAGCTCGTCGACAGAAAATAGCAATCAGCCCCAGCATTTT. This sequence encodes CASSSSTENSNQPQHF.

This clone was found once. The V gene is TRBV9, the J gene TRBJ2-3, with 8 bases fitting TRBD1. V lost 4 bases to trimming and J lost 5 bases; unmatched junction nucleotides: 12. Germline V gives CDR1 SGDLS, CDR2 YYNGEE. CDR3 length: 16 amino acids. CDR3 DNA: TGTGCCAGCAGCCCTACAGGGGGGCAGGGTTTAGATACGCAGTATTTT. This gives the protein CASSPTGGQGLDTQYF.

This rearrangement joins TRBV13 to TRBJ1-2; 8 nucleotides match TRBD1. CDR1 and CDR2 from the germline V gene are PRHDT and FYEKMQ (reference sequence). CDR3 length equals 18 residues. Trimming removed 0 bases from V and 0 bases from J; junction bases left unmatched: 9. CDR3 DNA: TGTGCCAGCAGCTTAGGCCTCGGACAGGGAGGATCTAACTATGGCTACACCTTC. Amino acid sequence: CASSLGLGQGGSNYGYTF.

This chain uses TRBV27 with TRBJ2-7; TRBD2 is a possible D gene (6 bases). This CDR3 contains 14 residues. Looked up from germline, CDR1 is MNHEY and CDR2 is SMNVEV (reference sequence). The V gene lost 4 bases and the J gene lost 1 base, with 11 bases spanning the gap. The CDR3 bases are TGTGCCAGCAGTTATAGCGGAACTTCCTACGAGCAGTACTTC. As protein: CASSYSGTSYEQYF.

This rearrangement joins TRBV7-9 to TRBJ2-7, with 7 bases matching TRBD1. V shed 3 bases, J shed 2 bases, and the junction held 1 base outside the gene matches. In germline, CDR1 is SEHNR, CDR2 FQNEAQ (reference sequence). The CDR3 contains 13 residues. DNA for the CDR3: TGTGCCAGCAGCTTTCAGGGGGCCTACGAGCAGTACTTC. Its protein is CASSFQGAYEQYF.

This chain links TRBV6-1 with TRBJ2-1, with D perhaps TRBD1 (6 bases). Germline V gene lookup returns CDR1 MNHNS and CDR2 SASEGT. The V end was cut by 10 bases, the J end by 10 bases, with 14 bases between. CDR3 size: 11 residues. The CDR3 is CAILQGLEQFF. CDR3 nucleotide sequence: TGTGCCATTTTACAGGGTTTGGAGCAGTTCTTC.

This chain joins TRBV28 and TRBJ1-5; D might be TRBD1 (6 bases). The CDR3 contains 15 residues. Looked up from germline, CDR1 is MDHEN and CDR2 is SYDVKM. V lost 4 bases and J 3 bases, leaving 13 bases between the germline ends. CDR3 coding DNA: TGTGCCAGCAGTTCTCTGGACAGCCCCAATCAGCCCCAGCATTTT. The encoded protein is CASSSLDSPNQPQHF.

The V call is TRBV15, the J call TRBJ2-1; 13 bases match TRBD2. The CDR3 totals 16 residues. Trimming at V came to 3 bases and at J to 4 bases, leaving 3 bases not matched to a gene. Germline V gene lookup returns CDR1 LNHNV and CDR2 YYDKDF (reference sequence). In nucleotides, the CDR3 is TGTGCCACCAGCAGTGTACTAGCGGGAGGGTACAATGAGCAGTTCTTC. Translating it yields CATSSVLAGGYNEQFF.

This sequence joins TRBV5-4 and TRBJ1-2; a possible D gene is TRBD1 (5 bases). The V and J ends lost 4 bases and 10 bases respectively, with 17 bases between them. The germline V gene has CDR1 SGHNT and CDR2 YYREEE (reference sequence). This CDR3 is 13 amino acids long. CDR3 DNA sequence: TGTGCCAGCAGCCTCGTGGGGGGAGAGATCTACACCTTC. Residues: CASSLVGGEIYTF.

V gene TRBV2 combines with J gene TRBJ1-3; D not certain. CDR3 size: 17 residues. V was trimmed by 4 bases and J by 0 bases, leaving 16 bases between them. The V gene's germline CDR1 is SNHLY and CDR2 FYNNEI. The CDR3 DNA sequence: TGTGCCAGCAGTGGAGGAGTGGCGACCCTCTCTGGAAACACCATATATTTT. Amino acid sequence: CASSGGVATLSGNTIYF.